This T cell receptor (beta chain) came from a study of blood T cell repertoires in COVID-19. Overall study: From T cells, B-cell-depleted T cells, or PBMCs came the material, which was cDNA or gDNA.

TCRdb's table, derived via immunoSEQ multiplex PCR, lists solely in-frame clones and lacks some. Seen here are 200,000 to 300,000 clones, about 82% observed once, and the top ten hold approximately 5.1%. Patients at the Seattle site were enrolled during active infection and followed longitudinally. V dropped 0 bases and J dropped 2 bases, with 2 bases sitting between them. Germline assignment: CDR1 SGDLS and CDR2 YYNGEE. The length of the CDR3 is 12 residues. This TCR came from a middle-aged man with COVID-19, enrolled during active disease. This rearrangement joins TRBV9 to TRBJ1-2; no definite D call. The sample comprised peripheral blood. The CDR3 loop reads CASSVANYGYTF. In DNA, the CDR3 is TGTGCCAGCAGCGTAGCAAACTATGGCTACACCTTC.